The 21 T cell receptor beta chains below all came from one sample that was sequenced in a study of blood T cell repertoires in COVID-19. Some clones are missing from TCRdb's copy, which holds only in-frame ones; the method was immunoSEQ multiplex PCR. Of around 50,000 clones listed, about 84% are singletons. Material: peripheral blood. The origin of the receptors is a woman aged 60-75 years with acute or convalescent COVID-19.

The V gene is TRBV11-2, the J gene TRBJ1-5; TRBD1 is a possible D gene (5 bases). CDR1 SGHAT and CDR2 FQNNGV come from the germline V gene. Trimming removed 3 bases from V and 1 base from J, with 10 bases in between. The CDR3 is 15 residues long. CDR3 amino acids: CASSLGGTSNQPQHF. The CDR3, as DNA: TGTGCCAGCAGCTTGGGGGGAACAAGCAATCAGCCCCAGCATTTT.

DNA of the CDR3: TGTGCCAGCAGCCTGCAGGGGACGCAGTATTTT. This gives the protein CASSLQGTQYF. The rearrangement joins TRBV14 to TRBJ2-3, with D tentatively TRBD1 (6 bases). V shed 4 bases and J shed 9 bases, with 8 bases lying between them. Germline V gene lookup returns CDR1 SGHDN and CDR2 FVKESK. This CDR3 spans 11 amino acids.

V usage is TRBV6-2 or TRBV6-3 and J usage is TRBJ2-1; 10 bases map to TRBD2. Trimming took 4 bases from V and 1 from J; bases not matched to a gene: 10. Per the germline V gene, CDR1 is MNHEY and CDR2 is SVGEGT. This CDR3 has 18 residues. Here the CDR3 DNA reads TGTGCCAGCAGTTGGGCCAGCGGGGGGGGTAGTTCCTACAATGAGCAGTTCTTC. Amino acids: CASSWASGGGSSYNEQFF.

The chain couples TRBV5-1 to TRBJ1-5; 8 nucleotides agree with TRBD1. Per the germline V gene, CDR1 is SGHRS and CDR2 is YFSETQ. The CDR3 loop spans 14 amino acids. V shed 2 bases and J 6 bases; nucleotides not matched to a gene: 4. CDR3 residues: CASSLGQGGQPQHF. The DNA for the CDR3 is TGCGCCAGCAGCTTAGGACAGGGAGGTCAGCCCCAGCATTTT.

This clone was counted a few times. The genes are TRBV28 and TRBJ2-1, with a tentative D call TRBD2 (7 bases). Trimming removed 8 bases at V and 7 bases at J, with 15 bases between. Germline lookup yields CDR1 MDHEN and CDR2 SYDVKM. The CDR3 has 13 amino acids. The DNA for the CDR3 is TGTGCCAGCCTAGGGGGGGTGCATAATGAGCAGTTCTTC. It codes for CASLGGVHNEQFF.

Regarding this clone: An end of the junction differs from the germline gene, which may be a read error. The J gene is TRBJ1-4, the V gene TRBV7-7; weak D call: TRBD1 (6 bases). In germline, CDR1 is SSHAT, CDR2 FNYEAQ (reference sequence). This CDR3 has 15 amino acids. Written as DNA, the CDR3 is TGTGCTAGCAGCCTCCATGGGACACCCAATGAAAAACTGTTTTTT. Translation gives CASSLHGTPNEKLFF.

V gene TRBV19 combines with J gene TRBJ1-3; D perhaps matches TRBD1 (6 bases). Trimming left V 4 bases short and J 0 bases short, with 13 bases between. Germline CDR1 LNHDA, CDR2 SQIVND (reference sequence). The length of the CDR3 is 16 residues. CDR3 loop: CASSRTGQRSGNTIYF. The CDR3 DNA is TGTGCCAGTAGTAGGACGGGACAACGCTCTGGAAACACCATATATTTT.

V usage is TRBV4-1 and J usage is TRBJ2-3; TRBD2 might be the D (6 bases). Germline values: CDR1 MGHRA, CDR2 YSYEKL. Trimming took 3 bases from V and 3 from J, leaving 16 bases between them. This CDR3 region has 16 residues. The CDR3, as DNA: TGCGCCAGCAGCCAGATACCGGGACTCCTAACAGATACGCAGTATTTT. Translating it yields CASSQIPGLLTDTQYF.

CDR3 DNA sequence: TGTGCCTGGAGTGGGGGTAGCGGGAGGCTGGCGGCGTTCTTC. This codes for CAWSGGSGRLAAFF. The V gene is TRBV30, the J gene TRBJ2-1; 10 bases align to TRBD2. The CDR3 sequence is 14 residues long. Losses at the gene ends were 1 base for V and 15 bases for J; bases not matched to a gene: 12. CDR1 and CDR2 from the germline V gene are GTSNPN and SVGIG (reference sequence). Full variable domain (rest looked up from reference TRBV30 and TRBJ2-1): SQTIHQWPATLVQPVGSPLSLECTVEGTSNPNLYWYRQAAGRGLQLLFYSVGIGQISSEVPQNLSASRPQDRQFILSSKKLLLSDSGFYLCAWSGGSGRLAAFFGPGTRLTVL.

This chain joins TRBV9 and TRBJ1-5, with 8 bases identical to TRBD1. Per germline, CDR1 SGDLS and CDR2 YYNGEE. This CDR3 has 15 amino acids. V dropped 4 bases and J dropped 2; count of bases not matched to a gene: 5. CDR3 nucleotides: TGTGCCAGCAGCTCCGGACAGGGAGGCAATCAGCCCCAGCATTTT. It translates to CASSSGQGGNQPQHF.

V usage is TRBV4-2 and J usage is TRBJ2-5, with D perhaps matching TRBD1 (6 bases). The CDR3 contains 15 residues. Deletions cut 5 bases from V and 2 bases from J, with 15 bases between. The germline V gene encodes CDR1 LGHNA and CDR2 YNFKEQ. The CDR3 protein is CASSFSRGFQETQYF. CDR3 nucleotides: TGTGCCAGCAGCTTCAGCAGGGGTTTTCAAGAGACCCAGTACTTC.

The genes are TRBV27 and TRBJ1-2, with D maybe TRBD1 (6 bases). V lost 3 bases and J 7 bases, leaving 18 bases between the germline ends. The CDR3 runs 15 residues. The V gene's germline CDR1 is MNHEY and CDR2 SMNVEV (reference sequence). The CDR3 reads CASSFGVGGAGGYTF. CDR3 nucleotides: TGTGCCAGCAGTTTTGGGGTGGGGGGGGCAGGTGGCTACACCTTC.

This clone appeared a single time. The rearrangement joins TRBV7-3 to TRBJ1-6; possibly TRBD1 for D (5 bases). The ends were cut back, 0 bases at V and 13 bases at J, with 10 bases in the middle. CDR1 is SGHTA, CDR2 FQGTGA, per germline. This CDR3 has 13 residues. CDR3 protein: CASSLTRDFPLHF. The CDR3 DNA reads as TGTGCCAGCAGCTTAACTCGGGACTTTCCCCTCCACTTT.

The chain joins TRBV5-1 to TRBJ1-4; TRBD1 is a possible D gene (6 bases). The CDR3 spans 15 residues. V dropped 3 bases and J dropped 0 bases, with 9 bases sitting between them. Germline CDR1 reads SGHRS; CDR2 reads YFSETQ. The CDR3, as DNA: TGCGCCAGCAGCTGGAAGGGGGCAACTAATGAAAAACTGTTTTTT. Amino acid sequence: CASSWKGATNEKLFF.

This clone was recorded only once. The rearrangement links TRBV7-3 to TRBJ2-1; D is perhaps TRBD2 (6 bases). The V gene's germline CDR1 is SGHTA and CDR2 FQGTGA. The CDR3 runs to 15 residues. Trimming cost V 2 bases and J 1 base, with 9 bases left between them. CDR3 sequence: CASSLLSGSYNEQFF. The CDR3 DNA is TGTGCCAGCAGCTTACTAAGCGGGTCCTACAATGAGCAGTTCTTC.

This chain joins TRBV7-9 and TRBJ2-1; TRBD1 is a possible D gene (6 bases). V was shortened by 7 bases and J by 8 bases, with 21 bases between the two germline ends. The length of the CDR3 is 15 residues. Germline CDR1 and CDR2: SEHNR and FQNEAQ (reference sequence). The CDR3 region has the DNA TGTGCCAGCACAACTGGGGGACACGAGCTAGATGAGCAGTTCTTC. Its translation: CASTTGGHELDEQFF. Full variable domain (missing parts from reference TRBV7-9 and TRBJ2-1): DTGVSQNPRHKITKRGQNVTFRCDPISEHNRLYWYRQTLGQGPEFLTYFQNEAQLEKSRLLSDRFSAERPKGSFSTLEIQRTEQGDSAMYLCASTTGGHELDEQFFGPGTRLTVL.

The rearrangement joins TRBV11-2 to TRBJ2-1, with 11 bases fitting TRBD2. CDR1 SGHAT and CDR2 FQNNGV come from the germline V gene. Trimming cost V 1 base and J 2 bases; bases outside gene matches: 7. The CDR3 extends over 18 amino acids. The CDR3 is CASSLGGLAGGPYNEQFF. For the CDR3, the DNA is TGTGCCAGCAGCTTAGGGGGGCTAGCGGGAGGACCCTACAATGAGCAGTTCTTC.

V usage is TRBV30 and J usage is TRBJ1-2, with TRBD1 as a possible D gene (5 bases). V was clipped by 3 bases and J by 2 bases, with 19 bases between them. Looked up from germline, CDR1 is GTSNPN and CDR2 is SVGIG (reference sequence). CDR3 size: 16 residues. The CDR3 nucleotides are TGTGCCTGGAGATTGGGCCGGGGGAATGAGAACTATGGCTACACCTTC. This encodes CAWRLGRGNENYGYTF.

This clone turned up a few times. The V call is TRBV19, the J call TRBJ1-6; possible D gene TRBD1, 6 bases. The ends were cut back, 10 bases at V and 11 bases at J, with 18 bases in the middle. In germline, CDR1 is LNHDA, CDR2 SQIVND (reference sequence). This CDR3 is 13 amino acids long. The CDR3 spells CATTLTGNAPLHF. The CDR3 DNA reads TGTGCCACCACCTTAACAGGGAACGCACCCCTCCACTTT.

This chain links TRBV30 with TRBJ2-1; no firm D call. The germline gives CDR1 GTSNPN, CDR2 SVGIG (reference sequence). The CDR3 totals 15 residues. V lost 3 bases and J 7 bases, leaving 19 bases between the germline ends. The chain's CDR3 is CAWRHLGRNGNEQFF. The CDR3 DNA is TGTGCCTGGAGGCATTTGGGTAGGAACGGGAATGAGCAGTTCTTC. The variable domain in full, with the rest retrieved from reference TRBV30 and TRBJ2-1, is SQTIHQWPATLVQPVGSPLSLECTVEGTSNPNLYWYRQAAGRGLQLLFYSVGIGQISSEVPQNLSASRPQDRQFILSSKKLLLSDSGFYLCAWRHLGRNGNEQFFGPGTRLTVL.

The V gene is TRBV20-1, the J gene TRBJ1-6; 7 nucleotides match TRBD1. From germline, CDR1 is DFQATT and CDR2 SNEGSKA (reference sequence). This CDR3 contains 15 residues. The J segment lost 5 bases and the V segment lost 3 bases, leaving 7 bases of the junction unmatched. The DNA for the CDR3 is TGCAGTGCTAGTGAGGTCAGGGGGAATAATTCACCCCTCCACTTT. Translating it yields CSASEVRGNNSPLHF.